These 23 T cell receptor beta chains were sequenced from one sample in a study of response to subunit inactivated influenza vaccine. TCRdb reprocessed the RT-PCR reads via MiXCR and lists one record per CDR3 protein. Of roughly 760,000 distinct CDR3 sequences listed, around 20% are singletons. Sequenced here: PBMCs from blood, sampled less than 6 days after vaccination. The receptors come from a middle-aged man who received an inactivated influenza vaccine.

The chain has TRBV29-1 and TRBJ2-7; 14 positions match TRBD2. The CDR3 loop spans 17 amino acids. Germline V CDR1 and CDR2: SQVTM, ANQGSEA. J gave up 7 bases and V 0 bases, and 11 bases lay outside the gene matches. The CDR3 here is CSVEDPMGLAGAGEQYF. CDR3 nucleotide sequence: TGCAGCGTTGAAGATCCTATGGGACTAGCGGGAGCTGGGGAGCAGTACTTC.

The rearrangement links TRBV29-1 to TRBJ2-1, with TRBD2 identical over 10 bases. This CDR3 has 15 amino acids. Germline trimming cut 4 bases from V and 8 bases from J; bases unmatched to any gene: 11. In germline, CDR1 is SQVTM, CDR2 ANQGSEA. CDR3 protein: CSVGSLAGVSDEQFF. CDR3 DNA: TGCAGCGTTGGTAGTCTAGCGGGAGTTTCGGATGAGCAGTTCTTC.

A few counts support this clonotype. The chain joins TRBV5-1 to TRBJ2-1; D unclear. The V end was cut by 0 bases, the J end by 13 bases, with 17 bases between. This CDR3 has 14 amino acids. Germline loops: CDR1 SGHRS, CDR2 YFSETQ. The CDR3 nucleotides read TGCGCCAGCAGCTTGGCCCCGGATGTGACTTCCCAGTTCTTC. Protein product: CASSLAPDVTSQFF.

The V call is TRBV10-3, the J call TRBJ2-2; unclear D gene. V was clipped by 4 bases and J by 2 bases, with 5 bases between them. The CDR3 spans 13 residues. CDR1 is ENHRY and CDR2 is SYGVKD in the germline V gene. The CDR3 sequence is CAISGPNTGELFF. The DNA for the CDR3 is TGTGCCATCAGTGGCCCAAACACCGGGGAGCTGTTTTTT.

This chain links TRBV29-1 with TRBJ2-2; D gene ambiguous. CDR1 is SQVTM and CDR2 is ANQGSEA in the germline V gene. This CDR3 is built from 12 residues. Deletions cut 4 bases from V and 4 bases from J, with 7 bases between. The CDR3: CSVVRSTGELFF. Written as DNA, the CDR3 is TGCAGCGTTGTCAGATCCACCGGGGAGCTGTTTTTT.

As for this clonotype: At one end the junction does not follow the germline gene, possibly because of a read error. The chain links TRBV15 to TRBJ1-4, with D possibly matching TRBD1 (5 bases). The CDR3 loop spans 15 amino acids. Germline CDR1 and CDR2: LNHNV and YYDKDF (reference sequence). The CDR3 spells CATGSSRAHNEKLFF. CDR3 DNA sequence: TGTGCCACCGGCAGTTCCAGGGCCCATAATGAAAAACTGTTTTTT.

The rearrangement uses TRBV28 and TRBJ2-2; TRBD2 matches 10 bases. The V segment lost 6 bases and the J segment 3 bases; nucleotides outside the gene matches: 10. Germline-derived CDR1 and CDR2 are MDHEN and SYDVKM. This CDR3 comprises 17 residues. DNA for the CDR3: TGTGCCAGCAGCCGACTCAGACTAGCGGGTTACACCGGGGAGCTGTTTTTT. It codes for CASSRLRLAGYTGELFF.

The sample holds a few counts of this clonotype. CDR3 sequence reads: CAWSSLGLAGGELFF. The CDR3 nucleotides read TGTGCCTGGAGTTCTCTGGGACTAGCGGGAGGGGAGCTGTTTTTT. V and J are TRBV30 and TRBJ2-2, with TRBD2 identical over 13 bases. The CDR3 extends over 15 amino acids. CDR1 and CDR2 from the germline V gene are GTSNPN and SVGIG (reference sequence). Trimming took 2 bases from V and 8 from J; bases not matched to a gene: 5.

V and J are TRBV7-9 and TRBJ2-5; either TRBD1 or TRBD2 may supply D (5 bases each). Germline values: CDR1 SEHNR, CDR2 FQNEAQ (reference sequence). Trimming removed 2 bases at V and 7 bases at J, with 17 bases between. This CDR3 is built from 15 residues. CDR3 loop: CASSLPTRGYGTQYF. CDR3 sequence (DNA): TGTGCCAGCAGCTTACCCACCCGGGGCTACGGGACCCAGTACTTC.

This chain links TRBV5-1 with TRBJ2-5, with D hard to call. The germline gives CDR1 SGHRS, CDR2 YFSETQ. V was clipped by 0 bases and J by 2 bases, with 11 bases between them. CDR3 length: 15 amino acids. CDR3 nucleotides: TGCGCCAGCAGCTTGGAGAGACTTCTTCAAGAGACCCAGTACTTC. As protein: CASSLERLLQETQYF.

The table lists this clonotype with a few counts. The chain is built from TRBV12-5 and TRBJ2-1; no reliable D call. V lost 2 bases and J 8 bases, leaving 19 bases between the germline ends. The germline CDR1 and CDR2 sequences are LGHNT and FRNRAP. CDR3 length equals 16 residues. CDR3 in amino acids: CASGLCLGPVFDEQFF. CDR3 coding DNA: TGTGCTAGTGGTTTGTGTCTAGGCCCTGTCTTCGATGAGCAGTTCTTC.

Many counts were recorded for this clonotype. This chain's CDR3 is CASSWTAGELFF. In DNA, the CDR3 is TGTGCCAGCAGCTGGACAGCCGGGGAGCTGTTTTTT. The chain uses TRBV12-3 or TRBV12-4 and TRBJ2-2; D is perhaps TRBD1 (6 bases). The CDR3 contains 12 residues. Trimming took 6 bases from V and 6 from J, leaving 8 bases between them.

This clonotype has a handful of counts. The V call is TRBV10-3, the J call TRBJ2-2; either TRBD1 or TRBD2 may fit D (5 bases each). V lost 0 bases to trimming and J lost 4 bases, with 18 bases between them. CDR1 is ENHRY and CDR2 is SYGVKD in the germline V gene. The CDR3 has 18 residues. Written as DNA, the CDR3 is TGTGCCATCAGTGAGTCGAGAACTGGGGGTATAGGCACCGGGGAGCTGTTTTTT. Protein: CAISESRTGGIGTGELFF.

The V call is TRBV14, the J call TRBJ2-2; TRBD2 matches 11 bases. J lost 4 bases, V lost 4 bases, and 11 bases had no gene match. This CDR3 spans 18 amino acids. The V gene's germline CDR1 is SGHDN and CDR2 FVKESK. In nucleotides, the CDR3 is TGTGCCAGCAGCCTTAGAATCACTAGCGGGAGCCTCACCGGGGAGCTGTTTTTT. This codes for CASSLRITSGSLTGELFF.

This clonotype was detected a few times. Compared with germline, one end of the junction differs, possibly owing to a read error. The genes are TRBV5-1 and TRBJ2-2, with D perhaps being TRBD1 or TRBD2 (5 bases each). This CDR3 spans 13 amino acids. The V gene's germline CDR1 is SGHRS and CDR2 YFSETQ. The CDR3 DNA is TGCGCCTGCAGAGGGGCGAACACCGGGGAGCTGTTTTTT. Translation: CACRGANTGELFF.

This clonotype came up many times. The CDR3 DNA reads as TGTGCCAGCAGCCTCACAGGGGTAGAGACCCAGTACTTC. It translates to CASSLTGVETQYF. The gene calls are TRBV7-9 and TRBJ2-5; 7 bases align to TRBD1. Per the germline V gene, CDR1 is SEHNR and CDR2 is FQNEAQ (reference sequence). Trimming at V came to 5 bases and at J to 4 bases, leaving 4 bases not matched to a gene. This CDR3 has 13 residues.

This clonotype was recorded a few times. V gene TRBV4-1 combines with J gene TRBJ2-7; 11 bases match TRBD2. Germline V CDR1 and CDR2: MGHRA, YSYEKL. Losses at the gene ends were 3 bases for V and 2 bases for J; bases not matched to a gene: 3. This CDR3 is 15 amino acids long. The CDR3 DNA reads as TGCGCCAGCAGCCATAGACTAGCGGGGACCTACGAGCAGTACTTC. It is translated as CASSHRLAGTYEQYF.

This clonotype was detected only once. The chain couples TRBV2 to TRBJ1-1; D gene ambiguous. This CDR3 region has 11 residues. Trimming pared 7 bases from V and 0 bases from J, leaving 3 bases between. In germline, CDR1 is SNHLY, CDR2 FYNNEI. The CDR3: CASKVNTEAFF. CDR3 sequence (DNA): TGTGCCAGCAAGGTGAACACTGAAGCTTTCTTT.

This clonotype was detected a few times. This sequence joins TRBV28 and TRBJ1-5; possible D gene TRBD1, 6 bases. The V gene lost 2 bases and the J gene lost 2 bases, with 10 bases spanning the gap. Germline CDR1 and CDR2: MDHEN and SYDVKM. This CDR3 has 15 residues. The CDR3 sequence is CASSLEQGGNQPQHF. The CDR3 DNA is TGTGCCAGCAGTTTAGAACAGGGAGGCAATCAGCCCCAGCATTTT.

The rearrangement uses TRBV7-9 and TRBJ2-7; 9 bases fit TRBD1. Germline CDR1 is SEHNR and CDR2 is FQNEAQ (reference sequence). Trimming took 5 bases from V and 0 from J; bases not matched to a gene: 8. The CDR3 is 16 residues long. The CDR3 loop is CASSPRTGAHSYEQYF. CDR3 DNA: TGTGCCAGCAGCCCCCGGACAGGGGCCCACTCCTACGAGCAGTACTTC.

A few counts support this clonotype. The chain uses TRBV29-1 and TRBJ2-1; TRBD2 matches 11 bases. The CDR3 contains 13 residues. V shed 7 bases and J 9 bases; nucleotides not matched to a gene: 8. Germline CDR1 reads SQVTM; CDR2 reads ANQGSEA. In nucleotides, the CDR3 is TGCAGCGGGGCCGCCGGGACTAGCGGTGAGCAGTTCTTC. It codes for CSGAAGTSGEQFF.

In its sample, this clonotype was seen once. The chain joins TRBV4-1 to TRBJ2-2; 14 positions agree with TRBD2. The CDR3 spans 17 residues. The V and J ends lost 4 bases and 5 bases, in that order; junction bases with no gene match: 6. CDR1 MGHRA and CDR2 YSYEKL come from the germline V gene. The CDR3 is CASSLEGLAGGTGELFF. The DNA of the CDR3 is TGCGCCAGCAGCCTAGAAGGACTAGCGGGAGGTACCGGGGAGCTGTTTTTT.

This clonotype was seen once. CDR3 coding DNA: TGTGCCAGCAGCTCCCTCAAGCGGGGGGGCGAATCCTACAATGAGCAGTTCTTC. Translating gives CASSSLKRGGESYNEQFF. The chain combines TRBV11-2 with TRBJ2-1; 10 bases are shared with TRBD2. The CDR3 contains 18 residues. The V and J ends lost 4 bases and 1 base, in that order; junction bases with no gene match: 10. CDR1 SGHAT and CDR2 FQNNGV come from the germline V gene.